This T cell receptor (beta chain) appears in the sequencing data of a study of cytomegalovirus exposure and HLA in healthy donors. The V gene end was trimmed by 4 bases and the J gene end by 0 bases; junction bases not matched to a gene: 13. The CDR3 sequence is 18 residues long. Germline CDR1 reads SGHRS; CDR2 reads YFSETQ. A multiplex PCR was run with 60 Vbeta primers and 13 Jbeta primers. Repertoires were generated with immunoSEQ multiplex PCR, while TCRdb's copy carries only in-frame clones and drops some. Seen here are fewer than 150,000 clones, under 80% observed once, and the top ten hold about 2.5%. Comments on this clone: Its antigen remains unknown.

Study conclusions and caveats: The authors later found HLA-associated TCR beta chains more clonally expanded than equally common others. DRB1 showed the most TCR associations and HLA-C the fewest in a later analysis, as rates varied by HLA locus.

The TCR sequence derives from a male donor in good health and CMV-seronegative. V and J are TRBV5-1 and TRBJ2-1; 7 bases are a match to TRBD2. Sequenced material: PBMCs. CDR3 nucleotide sequence: TGCGCCAGCAGCCCAATGAGGCGGGCTAGCGGCTCCTACAATGAGCAGTTCTTC. It specifies CASSPMRRASGSYNEQFF.